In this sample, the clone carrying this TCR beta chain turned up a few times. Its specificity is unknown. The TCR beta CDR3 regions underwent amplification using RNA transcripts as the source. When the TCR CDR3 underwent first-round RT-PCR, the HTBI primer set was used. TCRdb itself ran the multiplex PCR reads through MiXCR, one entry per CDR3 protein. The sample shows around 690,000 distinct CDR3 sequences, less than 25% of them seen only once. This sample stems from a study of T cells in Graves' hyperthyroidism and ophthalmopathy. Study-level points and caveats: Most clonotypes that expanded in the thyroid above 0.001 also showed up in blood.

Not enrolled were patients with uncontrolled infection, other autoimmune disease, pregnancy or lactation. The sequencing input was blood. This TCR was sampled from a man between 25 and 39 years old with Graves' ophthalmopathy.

CDR3: CASSIPGNRGELFF. CDR3 nucleotides: TGTGCCAGTAGTATTCCGGGGAATCGGGGGGAGCTGTTTTTT. The rearrangement links TRBV19 to TRBJ2-2, with D perhaps matching TRBD2 (5 bases). The CDR3 is 14 residues long. V lost 3 bases and J 8 bases, leaving 13 bases between the germline ends. In germline, CDR1 is LNHDA, CDR2 SQIVND (reference sequence).